The next 6 T cell receptor beta chains were all read from a single sample in a study of cytomegalovirus exposure and HLA in healthy donors. Some clones are missing from TCRdb's copy, which holds only in-frame ones; the method was immunoSEQ multiplex PCR. Seen here are roughly 95,000 clones, 85% observed once, and the top ten hold about 20%. Sequencing was carried out using PBMCs. Receptors were obtained from a young man in good health and CMV-seropositive.

Of note for this clone: The sample carries other DNA sequences with the same CDR3. The chain recombines TRBV28 with TRBJ2-7, with D possibly TRBD1 on 7 matching bases. The germline V and J ends were trimmed by 4 bases and 1 base, with 8 bases remaining between them. CDR3 length: 13 residues. CDR1 and CDR2 (germline): MDHEN, SYDVKM. CDR3 nucleotides: TGTGCCAGCAGTTCAGGGGGGTCCTACGAGCAGTACTTC. It is translated as CASSSGGSYEQYF.

The gene calls are TRBV4-1 and TRBJ2-3; possibly TRBD2 for D (6 bases). The CDR3 is made up of 17 amino acids. Germline V gene data show CDR1 as MGHRA and CDR2 as YSYEKL. Trimming stripped 2 bases from V and 3 bases from J, with 18 bases between. CDR3 coding DNA: TGCGCCAGCAGCCAAAGGGAGGTAGGGGAAGGGACAGATACGCAGTATTTT. Translating gives CASSQREVGEGTDTQYF.

V usage is TRBV5-4 and J usage is TRBJ2-3, with 10 bases lining up with TRBD2. The V gene's germline CDR1 is SGHNT and CDR2 YYREEE (reference sequence). The trim removed 4 bases at V and 3 bases at J, leaving 8 bases unmatched. The CDR3 is 16 amino acids. The CDR3 DNA reads as TGTGCCAGCAGCCTCGGGACTAGCGAAACGACAGATACGCAGTATTTT. Translating gives CASSLGTSETTDTQYF. The entire variable domain, with the rest obtained from reference TRBV5-4 and TRBJ2-3, is as follows: ETGVTQSPTHLIKTRGQQVTLRCSSQSGHNTVSWYQQALGQGPQFIFQYYREEENGRGNFPPRFSGLQFPNYSSELNVNALELDDSALYLCASSLGTSETTDTQYFGPGTRLTVL.

This chain joins TRBV29-1 and TRBJ1-1; D possibly corresponds to TRBD1 (5 bases). Germline values: CDR1 SQVTM, CDR2 ANQGSEA. The V end was cut by 7 bases, the J end by 5 bases, with 14 bases between. This CDR3 comprises 12 residues. Here the CDR3 DNA reads TGCAGCGCAAACCCTCGGGGGACTGAAGCTTTCTTT. The encoded protein is CSANPRGTEAFF. Supplemented by reference TRBV29-1 and TRBJ1-1, the full variable domain reads SAVISQKPSRDICQRGTSLTIQCQVDSQVTMMFWYRQQPGQSLTLIATANQGSEATYESGFVIDKFPISRPNLTFSTLTVSNMSPEDSSIYLCSANPRGTEAFFGQGTRLTVV.

The CDR3 region is CASSYSCWGPDGYTF. CDR3 coding DNA: TGTGCCAGCAGTTACTCGTGTTGGGGGCCCGATGGCTACACCTTC. The V and J genes are TRBV6-5 and TRBJ1-2; D is possibly TRBD1 (6 bases). Between the trimmed V and J ends, which lost 0 bases and 6 bases, there was a span of 14 bases. This CDR3 region has 15 residues. Looked up from germline, CDR1 is MNHEY and CDR2 is SVGAGI.

This clone appeared a few times. V gene TRBV18 combines with J gene TRBJ1-2, with 7 bases aligning to TRBD1. CDR1 and CDR2 from the germline V gene are KGHSH and LQKENI. V lost 6 bases, J lost 10 bases, and 11 bases stayed unmatched. The CDR3 is 13 amino acids. The CDR3, as DNA: TGTGCCAGCTCGCGAGACAGGGAAGGGTTCTACACCTTC. Translated: CASSRDREGFYTF.